This is a list of T cell receptor beta chains from one sample in a study of TIL therapy for anti-PD-1-resistant metastatic lung cancer. Only in-frame clones appear in the TCRdb table, and some are missing; sequencing was by immunoSEQ multiplex PCR. The sample records some 43,000 clones, around three quarters being singletons. Sequencing was performed on blood, taken at baseline. Source of these receptors: an older man with non-small cell lung cancer. CDR3s include the opening cysteine and the closing phenylalanine or tryptophan. D genes are given only for firm matches. A row's size may be missing; if present it is once, few, many or a size class.

v_gene	j_gene	len	d_gene	abundance	CDR3aa	CDR3nt
TRBV7-2	TRBJ1-1	13	NA	NA	CASSLLLYTEAFF	TGTGCCAGCAGCTTATTGCTCTACACTGAAGCTTTCTTT
TRBV27	TRBJ2-7	13	NA	NA	CAPPGHPIVEQYF	TGTGCCCCCCCGGGGCACCCGATTGTCGAGCAGTACTTC
TRBV5-4	TRBJ2-5	16	NA	NA	CASSLAENKGASSEYF	TGTGCCAGCAGCTTGGCGGAGAACAAGGGCGCATCCTCGGAGTACTTC
TRBV27	TRBJ2-5	18	TRBD2	NA	CASSKQKTGGPWKETQYF	TGTGCCAGCAGTAAACAGAAAACGGGAGGGCCATGGAAAGAGACCCAGTACTTC
TRBV7-9	TRBJ2-3	15	NA	NA	CASSPKVRVGNTQYF	TGTGCCAGCAGCCCCAAAGTGCGGGTAGGCAATACGCAGTATTTT
TRBV5-1	TRBJ2-2	15	TRBD2	NA	CASRLSGSNTGELFF	TGCGCCAGCCGCCTTAGCGGGAGTAACACCGGGGAGCTGTTTTTT
TRBV2	TRBJ1-1	15	NA	NA	CASSPNVGRATEAFF	TGTGCCAGCAGTCCAAACGTCGGGAGGGCCACTGAAGCTTTCTTT
TRBV6-5	TRBJ2-7	14	TRBD1	once	CASSRDSVSYEQYF	TGTGCCAGCAGCCGGGACAGTGTCTCCTACGAGCAGTACTTC
TRBV6-5	TRBJ2-5	14	TRBD1	NA	CASSKDRGRETQYF	TGTGCCAGCAGTAAGGACAGGGGACGGGAGACCCAGTACTTC
TRBV11-3	TRBJ2-1	13	TRBD1	NA	CASSSGTVNEQFF	TGTGCCAGCAGCTCCGGGACAGTCAATGAGCAGTTCTTC
TRBV28	TRBJ2-6	16	NA	NA	CASSLQGGTGANVLTF	TGTGCCAGCAGTTTGCAGGGGGGAACGGGGGCCAACGTCCTGACTTTC
TRBV28	TRBJ2-7	12	NA	few	CASSLVDYEQYF	TGTGCCAGCAGTTTAGTGGACTACGAGCAGTACTTC
TRBV2	TRBJ2-7	14	TRBD2	NA	CASRTGLAVYEQYF	TGTGCCAGCAGGACGGGACTAGCAGTCTACGAGCAGTACTTC
TRBV4-1	TRBJ2-1	12	NA	few	CASSQLRDEQFF	TGCGCCAGCAGCCAGCTCAGGGATGAGCAGTTCTTC
TRBV15	TRBJ2-5	16	TRBD2	NA	CATSRGPGTTQETQYF	TGTGCCACCAGCAGAGGCCCGGGGACTACCCAAGAGACCCAGTACTTC
TRBV5-1	TRBJ1-1	16	NA	few	CASSFAGPDLNTEAFF	TGCGCCAGCAGCTTCGCAGGCCCCGATTTGAACACTGAAGCTTTCTTT
TRBV5-1	TRBJ2-2	16	TRBD2	NA	CASSQLAGGPIGELFF	TGCGCCAGCAGCCAACTAGCGGGAGGGCCGATCGGGGAGCTGTTTTTT
TRBV6-5	TRBJ1-4	14	NA	NA	CASRKGRVDEKLFF	TGTGCCAGCAGGAAGGGCAGGGTCGACGAAAAACTGTTTTTT
TRBV28	TRBJ2-2	14	NA	NA	CASTGNANTGELFF	TGTGCCAGCACCGGGAACGCGAACACCGGGGAGCTGTTTTTT
TRBV5-4	TRBJ2-3	15	TRBD2	NA	CASSLGQGGSDTQYF	TGTGCCAGCAGCTTAGGGCAGGGAGGGTCGGATACGCAGTATTTT